This TCR beta chain was observed in a study of T cell responses to AZD1222 COVID-19 vaccine. Study outcomes and limitations: Just 5 to 7 AZD1222 recipients tested seropositive at baseline.

A note on this clone: Its antigen remains unidentified.

CDR1 and CDR2 (germline): MNHEY, SVGAGI. J was trimmed by 2 bases and V by 1 base; bases with no gene match: 1. The CDR3 length is 14 residues. Repertoires were generated with immunoSEQ multiplex PCR, while TCRdb's copy carries only in-frame clones and drops some. The sample consists of about 110,000 clones, around nine tenths of them appearing once. The TCR comes from an adult in good health. The source was peripheral blood, collected on day 0 of AZD1222 vaccination. The chain couples TRBV6-5 to TRBJ1-1; 7 bases are shared with TRBD1. The CDR3 reads CASSYLGGNTEAFF. CDR3 nucleotides: TGTGCCAGCAGTTACTTAGGGGGCAACACTGAAGCTTTCTTT.